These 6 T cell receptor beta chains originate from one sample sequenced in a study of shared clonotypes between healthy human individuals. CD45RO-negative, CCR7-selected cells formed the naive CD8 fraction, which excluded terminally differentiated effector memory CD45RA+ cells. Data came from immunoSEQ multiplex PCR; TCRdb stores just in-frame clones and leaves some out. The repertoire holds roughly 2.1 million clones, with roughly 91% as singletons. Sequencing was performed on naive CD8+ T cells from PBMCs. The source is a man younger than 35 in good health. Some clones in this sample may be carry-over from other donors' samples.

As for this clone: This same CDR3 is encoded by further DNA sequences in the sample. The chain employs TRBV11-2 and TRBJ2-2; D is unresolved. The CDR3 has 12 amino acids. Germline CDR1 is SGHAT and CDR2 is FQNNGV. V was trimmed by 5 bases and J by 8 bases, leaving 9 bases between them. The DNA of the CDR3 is TGTGCCAGCAGCCCCACCGGGGGGGAGCTGTTTTTT. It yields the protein CASSPTGGELFF.

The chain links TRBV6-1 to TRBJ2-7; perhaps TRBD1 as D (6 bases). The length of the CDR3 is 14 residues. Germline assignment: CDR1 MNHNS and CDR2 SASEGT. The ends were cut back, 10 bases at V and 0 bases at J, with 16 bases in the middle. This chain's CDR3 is CAIIRTANSYEQYF. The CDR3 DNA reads TGTGCCATCATAAGGACAGCTAACTCCTACGAGCAGTACTTC.

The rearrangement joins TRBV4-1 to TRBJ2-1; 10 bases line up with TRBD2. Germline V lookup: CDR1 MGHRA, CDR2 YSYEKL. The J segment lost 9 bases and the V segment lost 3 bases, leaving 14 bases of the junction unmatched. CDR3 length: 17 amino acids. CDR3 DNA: TGCGCCAGCAGCCAGTCTAGGCTAGCGGGAGAGGTAGGTGAGCAGTTCTTC. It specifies CASSQSRLAGEVGEQFF.

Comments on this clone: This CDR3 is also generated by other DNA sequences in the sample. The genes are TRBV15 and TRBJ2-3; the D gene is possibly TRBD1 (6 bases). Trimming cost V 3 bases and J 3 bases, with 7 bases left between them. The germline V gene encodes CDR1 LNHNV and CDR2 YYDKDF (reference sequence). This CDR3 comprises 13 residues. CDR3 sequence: CATSSRGTDTQYF. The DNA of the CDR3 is TGTGCCACCAGCAGCAGGGGTACAGATACGCAGTATTTT.

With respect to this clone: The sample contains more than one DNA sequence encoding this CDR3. Written as DNA, the CDR3 is TGTGCCAGCAGTTACTCGGGCAGGGCTGAAGCTTTCTTT. As protein: CASSYSGRAEAFF. The rearrangement links TRBV6-5 to TRBJ1-1; D is possibly TRBD1 (5 bases). This CDR3 spans 13 amino acids. Trimming removed 0 bases from V and 6 bases from J, with 8 bases in between. The germline gives CDR1 MNHEY, CDR2 SVGAGI.

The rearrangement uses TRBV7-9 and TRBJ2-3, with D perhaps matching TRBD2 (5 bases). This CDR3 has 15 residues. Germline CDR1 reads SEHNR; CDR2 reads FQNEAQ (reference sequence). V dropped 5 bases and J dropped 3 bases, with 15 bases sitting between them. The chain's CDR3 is CASSPLARRTDTQYF. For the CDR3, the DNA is TGTGCCAGCAGCCCCCTAGCCAGAAGGACAGATACGCAGTATTTT.